The clone carrying this T cell receptor beta chain was picked up a small number of times. Its target is unknown. These data are taken from a study of shared clonotypes between healthy human individuals. Whole-study findings and limits: The sole specimen, blood, was sampled, and tissue repertoires likely differ.

Libraries were prepared by immunoSEQ multiplex PCR; TCRdb keeps only in-frame clonotypes and omits some of them. The table records 2.3 million or so clones, more than 80% of them present only once. The ends were cut back, 7 bases at V and 1 base at J, with 7 bases in the middle. Germline loops: CDR1 SQVTM, CDR2 ANQGSEA. This CDR3 has 11 residues. This chain connects TRBV29-1 to TRBJ1-1; D ambiguous. The source material was naive CD4+ T cells from PBMCs. As for subset: CD45RA+ positively selected. The clonotype comes from a man aged 18-30 years in good health. Some clones in this sample may be carry-over from other donors' samples. The CDR3: CSGYRNTEAFF. The CDR3 coding sequence is TGCAGCGGTTACAGGAACACTGAAGCTTTCTTT.